Listed below are T cell receptor beta chains from one sample, sequenced in a study of cytomegalovirus exposure and HLA in healthy donors. Clones were read by immunoSEQ multiplex PCR, and TCRdb kept only the in-frame ones, dropping some. Of about 110,000 clones in the sample, around 74% are singletons; the top ten hold approximately 14%. The sample was PBMCs. The receptors originated from a woman in her forties in good health and CMV-seropositive. The CDR3 runs from the conserved cysteine through the conserved F or W. The D gene is left open where the match is weak. Clone size is given for some rows only: seen once, a few or many times, or a class if the clone is expanded.

CDR3 protein	CDR3 DNA	J gene	clone size	V gene	D gene
CASSLDQGLVYGYTF	TGTGCCAGCAGCCTGGATCAGGGATTAGTCTATGGCTACACCTTC	TRBJ1-2	NA	TRBV7-9	NA
CASSSTGSYEQYF	TGTGCCAGCAGCTCTACCGGGTCCTACGAGCAGTACTTC	TRBJ2-7	NA	TRBV7-9	NA
CASSLGPGGGEKLFF	TGTGCCAGCAGCCTAGGACCGGGGGGGGGTGAAAAACTGTTTTTT	TRBJ1-4	NA	TRBV5-4	NA
CSALDKPEAFF	TGCAGTGCCTTGGACAAACCTGAAGCTTTCTTT	TRBJ1-1	NA	TRBV20-1	NA
CAWQRVPSYNEQFF	TGTGCCTGGCAGCGGGTGCCCTCCTACAATGAGCAGTTCTTC	TRBJ2-1	NA	TRBV30	NA
CASSYRESNEKLFF	TGTGCCAGCAGTTACCGGGAGAGTAATGAAAAACTGTTTTTT	TRBJ1-4	NA	TRBV6-5	NA
CASSDPGSSYNSPLHF	TGTGCCAGCAGTGACCCGGGAAGCTCCTATAATTCACCCCTCCACTTT	TRBJ1-6	NA	TRBV2	NA
CASSYQVRTEDEQFF	TGTGCCAGCAGTTACCAAGTGCGGACAGAGGATGAGCAGTTCTTC	TRBJ2-1	medium-sized	TRBV6-5	NA
CASSPHDYNSPLHF	TGTGCCAGCAGCCCACACGACTATAATTCACCCCTCCACTTT	TRBJ1-6	few	TRBV7-9	NA
CASSLPKGTGGTTFF	TGTGCCAGCAGCCTCCCAAAGGGGACGGGGGGCACAACTTTCTTT	TRBJ1-1	NA	TRBV25-1	NA
CSARDFPEQFF	TGCAGTGCTAGAGATTTCCCGGAGCAGTTCTTC	TRBJ2-1	NA	TRBV20-1	NA
CASSSGQGKSPLHF	TGTGCCAGCAGCTCAGGACAGGGGAAGTCACCCCTCCACTTT	TRBJ1-6	NA	TRBV7-6	TRBD1
CASSIVGRATYGYTF	TGTGCCAGTAGTATAGTCGGCAGGGCGACCTATGGCTACACCTTC	TRBJ1-2	NA	TRBV19	NA
CASSGGTGLDTQYF	TGTGCCAGTAGTGGGGGTACAGGGTTAGATACGCAGTATTTT	TRBJ2-3	NA	TRBV19	NA
CATRRQGDNEQFF	TGTGCCACCCGGAGGCAGGGGGACAATGAGCAGTTCTTC	TRBJ2-1	NA	TRBV19	TRBD1
CASSPSAEATDTQYF	TGCGCCAGCAGCCCTTCGGCGGAGGCGACAGATACGCAGTATTTT	TRBJ2-3	NA	TRBV5-1	NA
CASTGGASKGANVLTF	TGTGCCTCTACAGGGGGCGCTTCCAAAGGGGCCAACGTCCTGACTTTC	TRBJ2-6	few	TRBV30	TRBD1
CSVRQGPTEAFF	TGCAGCGTGCGACAGGGCCCCACTGAAGCTTTCTTT	TRBJ1-1	NA	TRBV29-1	TRBD1
CASSYYGTDNSPLHF	TGTGCCAGCAGTTACTACGGGACAGATAATTCACCCCTCCACTTT	TRBJ1-6	NA	TRBV6-5	TRBD1
CAWIQGNYGYTF	TGTGCCTGGATACAGGGGAACTATGGCTACACCTTC	TRBJ1-2	NA	TRBV30	TRBD1
CASSRVGGGYGYTF	TGTGCCAGCAGTCGGGTAGGGGGAGGGTATGGCTACACCTTC	TRBJ1-2	few	TRBV6-5	NA
CASSLGQGSQPQHF	TGTGCCAGTAGTCTGGGACAGGGGAGTCAGCCCCAGCATTTT	TRBJ1-5	NA	TRBV19	TRBD1
CASSFPLAGSYEQYF	TGTGCCAGCAGCTTTCCTCTAGCGGGGTCCTACGAGCAGTACTTC	TRBJ2-7	NA	TRBV7-2	TRBD2
CASMLDGSGKHF	TGTGCCAGCATGTTGGACGGGTCGGGGAAGCACTTC	TRBJ1-2	NA	TRBV25-1	NA
CASSPGQGDSPLHF	TGCGCCAGCAGCCCCGGACAGGGAGATTCACCCCTCCACTTT	TRBJ1-6	NA	TRBV5-1	TRBD1
CASRPRGDREDTIYF	TGTGCCAGCAGACCCCGGGGAGACAGGGAAGATACCATATATTTT	TRBJ1-3	NA	TRBV6-5	TRBD1
CASSMRGDSYEQYF	TGCGCCAGCTCGATGCGGGGGGACTCCTACGAGCAGTACTTC	TRBJ2-7	few	TRBV5-1	TRBD2
CASSRRTTSTDTQYF	TGTGCCAGCAGCCGTCGGACAACTAGCACAGATACGCAGTATTTT	TRBJ2-3	NA	TRBV13	NA
CASSPPGGEPSTDTQYF	TGTGCCAGCAGCCCACCAGGGGGCGAACCTAGCACAGATACGCAGTATTTT	TRBJ2-3	NA	TRBV9	TRBD1
CASSFGAGAAYGYTF	TGTGCCAGCAGTTTTGGAGCAGGGGCCGCCTATGGCTACACCTTC	TRBJ1-2	NA	TRBV27	NA